One sample yielded the 28 T cell receptor beta chains listed below, sequenced in a study of response to subunit inactivated influenza vaccine. TCRdb used MiXCR to reprocess the RT-PCR reads, holding one entry per CDR3 protein. The table records roughly 630,000 distinct CDR3 sequences, around 15% of them present only once. The specimen comprised PBMCs from blood, sampled roughly 2 weeks before vaccination. The receptors were gathered from a middle-aged man who received an inactivated influenza vaccine.

A single count supports this clonotype. This chain joins TRBV4-1 and TRBJ1-5; no firm D call. Germline values: CDR1 MGHRA, CDR2 YSYEKL. This CDR3 has 13 amino acids. V was pared by 0 bases and J by 7 bases, with 7 bases between. CDR3 bases: TGCGCCAGCAGCCAAGATACGAAGCAGCCCCAGCATTTT. Translating gives CASSQDTKQPQHF.

This clonotype was recorded a few times. The genes are TRBV7-2 and TRBJ1-6, with 8 bases fitting TRBD1. The CDR3 is 14 residues long. The J segment lost 6 bases and the V segment lost 6 bases, leaving 4 bases of the junction unmatched. Germline-derived CDR1 and CDR2 are SGHTA and FQGNSA. This chain's CDR3 is CASSTGGGNSPLHF. The CDR3 nucleotides are TGTGCCAGCAGTACAGGGGGAGGTAATTCACCCCTCCACTTT.

At least ten counts were recorded for this clonotype. The chain recombines TRBV6-2 or TRBV6-3 with TRBJ2-2, with TRBD1 matching over 8 bases. This CDR3 has 17 amino acids. Looked up from germline, CDR1 is MNHEY and CDR2 is SVGEGT. The trim removed 2 bases at V and 3 bases at J, leaving 8 bases unmatched. CDR3 coding DNA: TGTGCCAGCAGTTACAGGACCGGGACAGGTGACACCGGGGAGCTGTTTTTT. Residues: CASSYRTGTGDTGELFF.

Only a few counts were recorded for this clonotype. This chain joins TRBV5-6 and TRBJ2-5; D is possibly TRBD1 or TRBD2 (5 bases each). This CDR3 is 14 amino acids long. Germline CDR1 is SGHDT and CDR2 is YYEEEE. Trimming removed 1 base at V and 5 bases at J, with 12 bases between. CDR3 sequence (DNA): TGTGCCAGCAGCTTGACCGGGACGGATGAGACCCAGTACTTC. It codes for CASSLTGTDETQYF.

Of note for this clonotype: The junction shows a germline mismatch at one end, possibly a read error. This chain uses TRBV10-3 with TRBJ2-1; D may correspond to TRBD1 or TRBD2 (5 bases each). The germline V gene encodes CDR1 ENHRY and CDR2 SYGVKD. CDR3 length: 18 amino acids. This CDR3 is CAISEKQGRSLSYNEQIF. The CDR3 DNA sequence: TGTGCCATCAGTGAAAAGCAGGGACGATCTCTCTCCTACAATGAGCAGATCTTC.

This clonotype was recorded at least ten times. The chain joins TRBV29-1 to TRBJ2-3; D is perhaps TRBD1 (5 bases). Per the germline V gene, CDR1 is SQVTM and CDR2 is ANQGSEA. Trimming stripped 3 bases from V and 2 bases from J, with 6 bases between. This CDR3 is 12 amino acids long. The CDR3 region is CSVDRATDTQYF. CDR3 coding DNA: TGCAGCGTTGACAGGGCCACAGATACGCAGTATTTT.

V is TRBV3-1 and J is TRBJ2-7; 7 positions agree with TRBD1. This CDR3 has 15 residues. J lost 2 bases, V lost 1 base, and 5 bases had no gene match. From germline, CDR1 is LGHDT and CDR2 YNNKEL (reference sequence). CDR3 sequence reads: CASSQGTRGTYEQYF. CDR3 nucleotide sequence: TGTGCCAGCAGCCAAGGTACCAGGGGGACCTACGAGCAGTACTTC.

This clonotype is labeled medium-sized. The CDR3 region is CASSLASGAQETQYF. In DNA form, the CDR3 reads TGTGCCAGCAGTTTGGCGAGCGGTGCGCAAGAGACCCAGTACTTC. The chain uses TRBV12-3 or TRBV12-4 and TRBJ2-5; D may be TRBD2 (5 bases). CDR3 length: 15 residues. V gave up 3 bases and J gave up 2 bases, with 13 bases separating them.

V usage is TRBV6-2 or TRBV6-3 and J usage is TRBJ2-1; perhaps TRBD1 as D (6 bases). Deletions cut 7 bases from V and 8 bases from J, with 18 bases between. The CDR3 consists of 14 residues. The germline V gene encodes CDR1 MNHEY and CDR2 SVGEGT. CDR3 sequence (DNA): TGTGCCAGCACCCCCCTAGCAGGGGTCCATGAGCAGTTCTTC. Its translation is CASTPLAGVHEQFF.

This chain joins TRBV7-2 and TRBJ2-1; no reliable D call. The CDR3 spans 13 residues. Germline V gene data show CDR1 as SGHTA and CDR2 as FQGNSA. Trimming shortened V by 2 bases and J by 10 bases, and 12 bases separated the two germline ends. The CDR3 region is CASSLPGPGEQFF. The CDR3 region has the DNA TGTGCCAGCAGCTTACCCGGGCCCGGGGAGCAGTTCTTC.

This clonotype was seen a handful of times. The chain is built from TRBV6-2 or TRBV6-3 and TRBJ2-1, with 15 bases fitting TRBD2. In germline, CDR1 is MNHEY, CDR2 SVGEGT. The trim removed 6 bases at V and 0 bases at J, leaving 12 bases unmatched. This CDR3 contains 20 residues. The CDR3 region is CASSFPGTSGRPSSYNEQFF. The CDR3 region has the DNA TGTGCCAGCAGCTTTCCGGGGACTAGCGGGAGGCCGAGCTCCTACAATGAGCAGTTCTTC.

This rearrangement joins TRBV2 to TRBJ1-3, with D uncertain. The V end was cut by 2 bases, the J end by 4 bases, with 3 bases between. Germline V gene lookup returns CDR1 SNHLY and CDR2 FYNNEI. The CDR3 extends over 12 amino acids. This CDR3 reads CASSERGNTIYF. CDR3 coding DNA: TGTGCCAGCAGTGAAAGGGGAAACACCATATATTTT.

The chain uses TRBV29-1 and TRBJ2-3; 11 bases fit TRBD2. CDR3 length: 15 amino acids. Germline lookup yields CDR1 SQVTM and CDR2 ANQGSEA. The trim removed 4 bases at V and 6 bases at J, leaving 9 bases unmatched. CDR3 in amino acids: CSVGYSGRAPDTQYF. The CDR3 DNA reads as TGCAGCGTTGGGTATAGCGGGAGGGCTCCTGATACGCAGTATTTT.

This clonotype was counted only a few times. The chain couples TRBV5-8 to TRBJ2-1; 12 positions match TRBD2. The V and J ends lost 3 bases and 5 bases, in that order; junction bases with no gene match: 6. Germline V gene lookup returns CDR1 SGHTS and CDR2 YDEGEE. The CDR3 consists of 16 residues. CDR3 sequence (DNA): TGTGCCAGCAGCTCGACTAGCGGGAGTTCCCACAATGAGCAGTTCTTC. It translates to CASSSTSGSSHNEQFF.

This clonotype was recorded at least ten times. The rearrangement joins TRBV4-3 to TRBJ1-5, with D maybe TRBD1 (5 bases). The CDR3 length is 19 residues. V was trimmed by 0 bases and J by 2 bases, leaving 20 bases between them. The V gene's germline CDR1 is LGHNA and CDR2 YSLEER. DNA for the CDR3: TGCGCCAGCAGCCAAGAGAGGGTCGGGGCCTGGGGGGGCAATCAGCCCCAGCATTTT. This translates into CASSQERVGAWGGNQPQHF.

This clonotype was counted between two and nine times. This chain connects TRBV19 to TRBJ1-4, with TRBD1 matching 10 bases. The germline gives CDR1 LNHDA, CDR2 SQIVND (reference sequence). The CDR3 spans 17 residues. Trimming took 6 bases from V and 3 from J; bases not matched to a gene: 10. The CDR3 is CASSTLDRGSSNEKLFF. DNA for the CDR3: TGTGCCAGTAGCACATTGGACAGGGGGTCGTCTAATGAAAAACTGTTTTTT.

This clonotype was seen a few times. The genes are TRBV5-6 and TRBJ2-3; 15 positions match TRBD2. Per the germline V gene, CDR1 is SGHDT and CDR2 is YYEEEE. The J segment lost 1 base and the V segment lost 3 bases, leaving 15 bases of the junction unmatched. This CDR3 contains 21 residues. The CDR3 nucleotides read TGTGCCAGCAGCTGGGGTGAGGTGGGACTAGCGGGGGGACCAGGCACAGATACGCAGTATTTT. Translated: CASSWGEVGLAGGPGTDTQYF.

This clonotype was seen a few times. The chain couples TRBV4-2 to TRBJ1-5, with 10 bases that match TRBD1. With 0 bases clipped from V and 0 bases from J, the junction kept 8 bases outside the gene matches. There are 19 residues in the CDR3. Germline V CDR1 and CDR2: LGHNA, YNFKEQ. CDR3 region: CASSQDVDRGVYSNQPQHF. In DNA form, the CDR3 reads TGTGCCAGCAGCCAAGATGTGGACAGGGGGGTCTATAGCAATCAGCCCCAGCATTTT.

The chain carries TRBV20-1 and TRBJ2-7; 7 positions match TRBD1. Looked up from germline, CDR1 is DFQATT and CDR2 is SNEGSKA (reference sequence). The CDR3 contains 13 residues. After removal of 4 bases from V and 0 bases from J, the junction contained 3 bases not matched to a gene. The chain's CDR3 is CSANRGPSYEQYF. In nucleotides, the CDR3 is TGCAGTGCTAACAGGGGACCCTCCTACGAGCAGTACTTC.

This clonotype showed up just a few times. The chain carries TRBV4-1 and TRBJ1-5; D remains unclear. The CDR3 runs to 14 residues. Germline CDR1 MGHRA, CDR2 YSYEKL. Trimming took 1 base from V and 3 from J, leaving 7 bases between them. The CDR3 bases are TGCGCCAGCAGCCAAGGCAGGCTCAATCAGCCCCAGCATTTT. As protein: CASSQGRLNQPQHF.

The chain employs TRBV20-1 and TRBJ1-3, with D hard to call. Germline V gives CDR1 DFQATT, CDR2 SNEGSKA (reference sequence). This CDR3 region has 15 residues. Trimming shortened V by 0 bases and J by 0 bases, and 9 bases separated the two germline ends. The CDR3, as DNA: TGCAGTGCTAGAGATATGAGGCGCTCTGGAAACACCATATATTTT. Its translation: CSARDMRRSGNTIYF.

This clonotype was seen at least ten times. The rearrangement uses TRBV2 and TRBJ1-5, with D perhaps matching TRBD1 (5 bases). Trimming removed 4 bases from V and 6 bases from J, with 13 bases in between. The CDR3 has 14 amino acids. Germline V gene data show CDR1 as SNHLY and CDR2 as FYNNEI. CDR3 nucleotide sequence: TGTGCCAGCAGTGTCGGAGGGGCGGGTCAGCCCCAGCATTTT. It yields the protein CASSVGGAGQPQHF.

The chain uses TRBV5-1 and TRBJ2-7; D remains unclear. Trimming pared 5 bases from V and 0 bases from J, leaving 12 bases between. This CDR3 contains 14 residues. CDR1 is SGHRS, CDR2 YFSETQ, per germline. CDR3 sequence: CASSSWYSSYEQYF. The DNA for the CDR3 is TGCGCCAGCAGTTCGTGGTACAGCTCCTACGAGCAGTACTTC.

Ten or more counts support this clonotype. The chain recombines TRBV12-3 or TRBV12-4 with TRBJ2-1, with 8 bases that match TRBD2. The V and J ends lost 3 bases and 9 bases, in that order; junction bases with no gene match: 10. This CDR3 is 15 amino acids long. In DNA, the CDR3 is TGTGCCAGCAGTTTGTCGGGGGGGGGATATTCTGAGCAGTTCTTC. Protein: CASSLSGGGYSEQFF.

The rearrangement links TRBV28 to TRBJ2-4, with D maybe TRBD1 (6 bases). The CDR3 is made up of 15 amino acids. V lost 5 bases and J lost 8, with 19 bases in between. Germline CDR1 MDHEN, CDR2 SYDVKM. The CDR3 reads CASSTIQGSAHIQYF. For the CDR3, the DNA is TGTGCCAGCAGTACTATACAGGGTTCAGCTCACATTCAGTACTTC.

This clonotype was observed a handful of times. The V gene is TRBV7-9, the J gene TRBJ1-2; 8 positions agree with TRBD1. V shed 5 bases and J 6 bases; nucleotides not matched to a gene: 8. The CDR3 covers 14 residues. CDR1 SEHNR and CDR2 FQNEAQ come from the germline V gene (reference sequence). The CDR3 spells CASSQRAGGDGYTF. The CDR3 nucleotides are TGTGCCAGCAGCCAGCGAGCAGGGGGCGATGGCTACACCTTC.

The CDR3 DNA reads as TGCAGTGCTAGTGGGACTAGCGGGAGATCGGGAGAGACCCAGTACTTC. This encodes CSASGTSGRSGETQYF. V is TRBV20-1 and J is TRBJ2-5; 14 nucleotides align to TRBD2. Unmatched junction bases numbered 7, after V lost 3 bases and J lost 4 bases. The CDR3 totals 16 residues. Germline V gene data show CDR1 as DFQATT and CDR2 as SNEGSKA (reference sequence).

This chain joins TRBV11-2 and TRBJ2-5; D might be TRBD2 (6 bases). The V and J ends lost 2 bases and 5 bases respectively, with 18 bases between them. CDR3 size: 16 residues. Germline V gives CDR1 SGHAT, CDR2 FQNNGV. CDR3 sequence (DNA): TGTGCCAGCAGCTTACTCCGGGGAGGCTTAGGGGAGACCCAGTACTTC. Translation: CASSLLRGGLGETQYF.